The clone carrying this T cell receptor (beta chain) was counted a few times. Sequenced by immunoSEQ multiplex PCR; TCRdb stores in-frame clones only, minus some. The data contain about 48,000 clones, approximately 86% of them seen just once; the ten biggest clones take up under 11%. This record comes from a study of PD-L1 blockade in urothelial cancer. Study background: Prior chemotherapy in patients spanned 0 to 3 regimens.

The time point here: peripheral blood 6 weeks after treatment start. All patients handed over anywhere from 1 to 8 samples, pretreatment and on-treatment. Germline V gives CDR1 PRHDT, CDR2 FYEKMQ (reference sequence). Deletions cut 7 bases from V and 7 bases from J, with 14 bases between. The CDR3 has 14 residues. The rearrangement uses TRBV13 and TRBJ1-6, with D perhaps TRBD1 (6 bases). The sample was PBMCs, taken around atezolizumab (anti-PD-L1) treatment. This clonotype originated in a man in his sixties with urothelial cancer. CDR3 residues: CASIDTRGNSPLHF. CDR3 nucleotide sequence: TGTGCCAGCATCGACACCAGGGGCAATTCACCCCTCCACTTT. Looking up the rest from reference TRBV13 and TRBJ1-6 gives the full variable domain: AAGVIQSPRHLIKEKRETATLKCYPIPRHDTVYWYQQGPGQDPQFLISFYEKMQSDKGSIPDRFSAQQFSDYHSELNMSSLELGDSALYFCASIDTRGNSPLHFGNGTRLTVT.